This entry describes one TCR beta chain. This clone came up a few times. Which antigen it targets is not known. No clone much larger than this one lies a single base away; base qualities are absent. The immunoSEQ Assay was used to sequence TCR beta CDR3 regions from DNA. Per the source publication's procedure: To compute T cell density, TCR beta template counts were normalized to usable DNA, which was estimated by amplifying housekeeping genes. Richness was estimated using the preseqR package, with extrapolation to 400,000 templates for PBMC samples and to 120,000 templates for tissue samples. Clonality was defined by subtracting Pielou's evenness from one. To identify tissue-enriched TCRs, differential abundance testing was run on productive amino-acid clonotypes with a minimum total count of 5 and an alpha of 0.1. The Jaccard Index and the Morisita Overlap Index were used to measure how much the repertoires overlapped between compartments. GLIPH grouped TCR beta CDR3s together with public tetramer-defined viral CDR3s, and a viral motif had to include at least three viral sequences and also show V-gene enrichment. Here the immuneACCESS table is served through TCRdb, limited to in-frame sequences with V and J called. Missing clones are a known gap in these copies; in checked studies unresolved V genes cover under half, and the rest lacks a known reason. D and trimming come from the DNA, and the V and J calls and clone size come from that table. For this sample there are 70,000 to 100,000 clones; roughly 90% appear just once. The top ten constitute approximately 4% of the sample.

The source of the sample is a study of T cells in localized non-small cell lung cancer (dated by TCRdb to about 2020). Concerning the study at large: The study analyzed T cell repertoires of roughly 220 early-stage NSCLC patients, comparing tumors and uninvolved tumor-adjacent lungs. The cohort consisted of under 300 treatment-naive NSCLC patients whose localized lung tumors had been resected. The mean age of the NSCLC patients was 50 to 85 years, with 130 or so men and around 110 women. Findings and caveats that apply to the study as a whole: Uninvolved tumor-adjacent lung showed the highest T cell clonality, higher than tumor, which suggests more focused antigenic responses in the uninvolved tumor-adjacent lung. Higher blood T cell density associated with longer overall survival, while higher adjacent-lung clonality associated with shorter survival. Of the top 100 tumor clones, a median of 57 were detected in paired uninvolved adjacent lung; about 28 were also among that lung's top 100. Because multi-region sequencing of the tumors was not done, intratumor heterogeneity could not be ruled out. Because the study design was exploratory, TCR variables were selected using unadjusted p-values without false-discovery rate correction.

At diagnosis, tumor, uninvolved tumor-adjacent lung and peripheral blood were collected and then preserved as a mix of FFPE and fresh-frozen material. Blood samples were analyzed as peripheral blood mononuclear cells for TCR repertoire profiling. This specimen was PBMCs, taken before any cancer treatment. The clonotype was recovered from a woman between 35 and 70 years old with stage II squamous cell lung carcinoma.

The CDR3 region: CASSIPGPNQPQHF. The nucleotide sequence reads TGTGCCAGCAGTATACCGGGCCCTAATCAGCCCCAGCATTTT. The chain is encoded by TRBV25-1 joined to TRBJ1-5, with no confident D gene call. Its CDR3 holds 14 amino acids, cysteine through phenylalanine. The only DNA kept is the CDR3, 42 bases in frame from the first base. CDR1 and CDR2 are drawn from the germline V gene: MGHDK, SYGVNS. Trimming takes 5 bases from V and 4 bases from J, and the germline ends sit 12 bases apart.